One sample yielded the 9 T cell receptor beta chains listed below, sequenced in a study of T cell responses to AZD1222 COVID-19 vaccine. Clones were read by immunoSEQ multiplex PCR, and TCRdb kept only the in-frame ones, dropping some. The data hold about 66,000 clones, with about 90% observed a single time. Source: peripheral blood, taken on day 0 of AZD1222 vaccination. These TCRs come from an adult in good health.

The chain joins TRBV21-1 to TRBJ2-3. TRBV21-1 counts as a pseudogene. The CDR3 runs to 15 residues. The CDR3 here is CASSKDQRGTDTQYF. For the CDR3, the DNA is TGTGCCAGCAGCAAAGATCAAAGGGGCACAGATACGCAGTATTTT.

The CDR3, as DNA: TGCGCCAGCAGCCAGGCGACAGGGGTCACTGAAGCTTTCTTT. Translating it yields CASSQATGVTEAFF. The V call is TRBV4-3, the J call TRBJ1-1; TRBD1 matches 8 bases. This CDR3 is 14 amino acids long. V trimming: 3 bases; J trimming: 4 bases; junction bases outside the gene matches: 4. Germline loops: CDR1 LGHNA, CDR2 YSLEER.

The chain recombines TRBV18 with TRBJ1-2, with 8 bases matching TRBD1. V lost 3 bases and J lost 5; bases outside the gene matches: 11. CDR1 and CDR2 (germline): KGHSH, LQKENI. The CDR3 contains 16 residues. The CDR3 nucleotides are TGTGCCAGCTCACCCGGGACAGGTGTGTTAGTTTATGGCTACACCTTC. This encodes CASSPGTGVLVYGYTF.

The CDR3 sequence is CASATQSSYEQYF. CDR3 coding DNA: TGTGCCAGCGCGACTCAGAGCTCCTACGAGCAGTACTTC. The chain has TRBV18 and TRBJ2-7; no firm D call. Germline assignment: CDR1 KGHSH and CDR2 LQKENI. This CDR3 has 13 amino acids. V gave up 8 bases and J gave up 0 bases, with 11 bases separating them.

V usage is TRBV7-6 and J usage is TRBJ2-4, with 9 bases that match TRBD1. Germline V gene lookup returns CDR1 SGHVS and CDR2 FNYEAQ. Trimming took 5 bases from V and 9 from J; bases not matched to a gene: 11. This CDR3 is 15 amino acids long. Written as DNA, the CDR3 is TGTGCCAGCAGCCCTCGGGACAGGGCAGAGGGCATTCAGTACTTC. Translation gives CASSPRDRAEGIQYF. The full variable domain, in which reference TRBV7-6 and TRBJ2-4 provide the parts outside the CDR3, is GAGVSQSPRYKVTKRGQDVALRCDPISGHVSLYWYRQALGQGPEFLTYFNYEAQQDKSGLPNDRFSAERPEGSISTLTIQRTEQRDSAMYRCASSPRDRAEGIQYFGAGTRLSVL.

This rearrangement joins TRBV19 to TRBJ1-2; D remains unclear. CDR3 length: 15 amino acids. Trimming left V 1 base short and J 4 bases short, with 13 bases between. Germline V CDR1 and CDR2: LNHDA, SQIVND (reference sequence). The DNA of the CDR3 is TGTGCCAGTAGTATAGGGCAGACGCGCGGCTATGGCTACACCTTC. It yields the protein CASSIGQTRGYGYTF.

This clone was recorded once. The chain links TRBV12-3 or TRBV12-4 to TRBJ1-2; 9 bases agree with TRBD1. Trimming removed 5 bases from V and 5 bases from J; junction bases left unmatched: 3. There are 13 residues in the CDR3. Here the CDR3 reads CASSGDRVYGYTF. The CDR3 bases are TGTGCCAGCAGTGGGGACAGGGTATATGGCTACACCTTC.

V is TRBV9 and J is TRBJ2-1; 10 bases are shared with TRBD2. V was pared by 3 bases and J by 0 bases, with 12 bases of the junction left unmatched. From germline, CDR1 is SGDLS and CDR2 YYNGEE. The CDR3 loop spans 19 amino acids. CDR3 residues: CASSAWRASGGPSYNEQFF. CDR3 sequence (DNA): TGTGCCAGCAGCGCATGGAGAGCTAGCGGGGGCCCCTCCTACAATGAGCAGTTCTTC.

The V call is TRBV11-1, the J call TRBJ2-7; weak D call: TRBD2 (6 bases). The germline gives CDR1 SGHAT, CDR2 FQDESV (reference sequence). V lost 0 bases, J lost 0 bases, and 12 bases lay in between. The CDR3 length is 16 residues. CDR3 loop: CASSLAGQGLSYEQYF. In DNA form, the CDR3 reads TGTGCCAGCAGCTTAGCAGGGCAGGGACTCTCCTACGAGCAGTACTTC.